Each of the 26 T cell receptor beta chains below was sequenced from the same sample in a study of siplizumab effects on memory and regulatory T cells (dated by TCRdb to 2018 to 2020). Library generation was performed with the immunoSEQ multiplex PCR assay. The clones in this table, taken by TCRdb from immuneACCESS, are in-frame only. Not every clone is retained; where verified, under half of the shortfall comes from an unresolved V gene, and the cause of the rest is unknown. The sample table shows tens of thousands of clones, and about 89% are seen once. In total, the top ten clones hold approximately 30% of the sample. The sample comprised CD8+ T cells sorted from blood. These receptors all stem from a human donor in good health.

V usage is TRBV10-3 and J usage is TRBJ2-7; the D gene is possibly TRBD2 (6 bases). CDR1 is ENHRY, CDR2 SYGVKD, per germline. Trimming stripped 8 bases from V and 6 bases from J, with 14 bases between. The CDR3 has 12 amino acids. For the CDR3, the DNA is TGTGCCATCCAGTCGCCGCGGGGCGAGCAGTACTTC. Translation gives CAIQSPRGEQYF.

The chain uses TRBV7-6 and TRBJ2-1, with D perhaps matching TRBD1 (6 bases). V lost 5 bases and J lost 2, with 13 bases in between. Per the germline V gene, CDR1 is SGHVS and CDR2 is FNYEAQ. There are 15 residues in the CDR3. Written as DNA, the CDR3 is TGTGCCAGCAGCCAGCAGGGGCCAACCTACAATGAGCAGTTCTTC. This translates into CASSQQGPTYNEQFF.

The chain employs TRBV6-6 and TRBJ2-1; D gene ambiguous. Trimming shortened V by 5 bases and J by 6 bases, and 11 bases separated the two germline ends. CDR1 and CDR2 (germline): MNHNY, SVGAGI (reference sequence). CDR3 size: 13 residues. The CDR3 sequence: CASSPLGSNEQFF. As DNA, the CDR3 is TGTGCCAGCAGTCCACTCGGTTCCAATGAGCAGTTCTTC.

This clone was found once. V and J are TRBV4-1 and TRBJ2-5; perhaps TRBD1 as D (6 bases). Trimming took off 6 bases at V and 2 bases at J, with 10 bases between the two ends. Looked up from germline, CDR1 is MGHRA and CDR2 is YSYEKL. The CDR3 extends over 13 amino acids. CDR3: CASRGALQETQYF. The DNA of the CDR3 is TGCGCCAGCAGGGGGGCCCTACAAGAGACCCAGTACTTC.

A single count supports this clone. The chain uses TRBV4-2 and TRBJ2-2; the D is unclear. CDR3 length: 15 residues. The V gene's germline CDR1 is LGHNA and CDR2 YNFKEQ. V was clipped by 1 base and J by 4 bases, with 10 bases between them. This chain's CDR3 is CASSQGRSVTGELFF. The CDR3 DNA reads TGTGCCAGCAGCCAAGGGCGGAGCGTCACCGGGGAGCTGTTTTTT.

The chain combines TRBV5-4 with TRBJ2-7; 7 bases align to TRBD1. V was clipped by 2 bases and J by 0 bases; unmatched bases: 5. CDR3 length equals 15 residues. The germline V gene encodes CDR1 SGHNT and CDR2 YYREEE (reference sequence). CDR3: CASSFKGAPSYEQYF. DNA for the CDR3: TGTGCCAGCAGCTTCAAGGGGGCTCCCTCCTACGAGCAGTACTTC. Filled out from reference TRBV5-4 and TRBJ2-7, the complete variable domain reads ETGVTQSPTHLIKTRGQQVTLRCSSQSGHNTVSWYQQALGQGPQFIFQYYREEENGRGNFPPRFSGLQFPNYSSELNVNALELDDSALYLCASSFKGAPSYEQYFGPGTRLTVT.

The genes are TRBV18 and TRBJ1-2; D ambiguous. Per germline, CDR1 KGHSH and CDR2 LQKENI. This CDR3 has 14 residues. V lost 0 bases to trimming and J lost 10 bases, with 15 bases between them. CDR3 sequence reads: CASSPPPSMGYYTF. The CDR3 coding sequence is TGTGCCAGCTCACCACCCCCCTCGATGGGGTACTACACCTTC.

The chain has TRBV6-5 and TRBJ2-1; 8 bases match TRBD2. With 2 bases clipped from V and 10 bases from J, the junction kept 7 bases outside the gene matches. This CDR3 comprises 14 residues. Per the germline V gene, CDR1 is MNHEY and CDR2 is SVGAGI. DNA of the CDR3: TGTGCCAGCAGTTACGGCAGCGGGGGTCCCGAGCAGTTCTTC. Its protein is CASSYGSGGPEQFF.

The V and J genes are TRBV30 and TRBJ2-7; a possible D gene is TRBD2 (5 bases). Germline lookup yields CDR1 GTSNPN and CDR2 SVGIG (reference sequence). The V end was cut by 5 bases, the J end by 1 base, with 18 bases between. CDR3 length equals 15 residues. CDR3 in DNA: TGTGCCTGGTCACTTCCGGACTTCCTGTCCTACGAGCAGTACTTC. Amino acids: CAWSLPDFLSYEQYF.

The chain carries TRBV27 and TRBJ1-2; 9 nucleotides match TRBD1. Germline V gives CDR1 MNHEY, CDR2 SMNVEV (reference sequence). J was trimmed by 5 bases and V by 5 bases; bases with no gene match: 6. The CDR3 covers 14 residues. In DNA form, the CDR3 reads TGTGCCAGCAGTCTCTACGGGACAGGGTATGGCTACACCTTC. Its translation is CASSLYGTGYGYTF.

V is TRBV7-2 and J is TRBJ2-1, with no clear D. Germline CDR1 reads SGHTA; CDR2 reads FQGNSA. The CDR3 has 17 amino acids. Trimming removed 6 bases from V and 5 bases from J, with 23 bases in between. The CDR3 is CASSSSLTVILNNEQFF. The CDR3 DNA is TGTGCCAGCAGTTCCAGCTTAACAGTTATCTTAAACAATGAGCAGTTCTTC.

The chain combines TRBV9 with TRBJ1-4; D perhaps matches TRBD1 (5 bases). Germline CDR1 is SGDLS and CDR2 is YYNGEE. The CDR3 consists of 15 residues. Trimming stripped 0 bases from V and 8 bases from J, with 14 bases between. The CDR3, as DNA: TGTGCCAGCAGCGTAGTGGGAGGGGAGGACGAAAAACTGTTTTTT. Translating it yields CASSVVGGEDEKLFF. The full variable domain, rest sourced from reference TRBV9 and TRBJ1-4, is DSGVTQTPKHLITATGQRVTLRCSPRSGDLSVYWYQQSLDQGLQFLIQYYNGEERAKGNILERFSAQQFPDLHSELNLSSLELGDSALYFCASSVVGGEDEKLFFGSGTQLSVL.

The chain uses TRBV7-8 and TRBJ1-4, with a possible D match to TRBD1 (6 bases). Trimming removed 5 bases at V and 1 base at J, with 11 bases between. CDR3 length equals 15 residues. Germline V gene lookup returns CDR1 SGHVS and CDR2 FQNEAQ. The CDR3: CASSPVGGTNEKLFF. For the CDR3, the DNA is TGTGCCAGCAGCCCAGTAGGGGGAACTAATGAAAAACTGTTTTTT.

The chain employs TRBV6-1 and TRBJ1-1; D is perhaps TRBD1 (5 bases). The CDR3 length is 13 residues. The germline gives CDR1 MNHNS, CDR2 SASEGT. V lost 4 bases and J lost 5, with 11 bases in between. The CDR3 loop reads CASSGGWGTEAFF. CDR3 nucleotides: TGTGCCAGCAGTGGGGGCTGGGGGACTGAAGCTTTCTTT.

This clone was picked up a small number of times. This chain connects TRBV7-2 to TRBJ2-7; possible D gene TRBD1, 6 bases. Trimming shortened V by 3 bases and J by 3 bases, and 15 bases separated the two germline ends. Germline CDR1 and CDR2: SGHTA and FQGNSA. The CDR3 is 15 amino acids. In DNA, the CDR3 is TGTGCCAGCAGCTTGTTCCCGGGACATATCTACGAGCAGTACTTC. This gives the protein CASSLFPGHIYEQYF.

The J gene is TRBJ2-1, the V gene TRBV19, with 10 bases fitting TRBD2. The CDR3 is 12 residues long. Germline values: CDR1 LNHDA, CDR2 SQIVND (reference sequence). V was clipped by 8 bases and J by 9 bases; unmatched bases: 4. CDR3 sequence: CASGTSVGEQFF. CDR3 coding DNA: TGTGCCAGTGGGACTAGCGTTGGTGAGCAGTTCTTC.

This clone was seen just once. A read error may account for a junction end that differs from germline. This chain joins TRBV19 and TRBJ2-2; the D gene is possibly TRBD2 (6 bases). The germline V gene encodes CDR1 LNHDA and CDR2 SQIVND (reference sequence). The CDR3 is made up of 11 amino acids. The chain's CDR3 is CASSGSGGLFF. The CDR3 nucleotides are TGTGCCAGTAGTGGATCCGGGGGGCTGTTTTTT.

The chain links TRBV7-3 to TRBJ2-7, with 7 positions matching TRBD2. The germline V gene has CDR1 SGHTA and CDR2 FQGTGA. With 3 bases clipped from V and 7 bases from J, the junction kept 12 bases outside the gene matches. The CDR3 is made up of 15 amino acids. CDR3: CASSFSGGPYDEQYF. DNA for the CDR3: TGTGCCAGCAGCTTCTCGGGAGGACCTTACGATGAGCAGTACTTC.

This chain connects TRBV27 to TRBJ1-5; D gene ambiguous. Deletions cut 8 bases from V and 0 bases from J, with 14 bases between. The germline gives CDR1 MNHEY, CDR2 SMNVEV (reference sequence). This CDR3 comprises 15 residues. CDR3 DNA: TGTGCCAGCCGAATTCAAGGGTTTAGCAATCAGCCCCAGCATTTT. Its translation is CASRIQGFSNQPQHF.

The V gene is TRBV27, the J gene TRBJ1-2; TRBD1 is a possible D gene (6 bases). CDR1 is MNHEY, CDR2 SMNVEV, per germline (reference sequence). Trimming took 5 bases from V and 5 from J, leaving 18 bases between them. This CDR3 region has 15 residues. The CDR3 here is CASSQQGIQHYGYTF. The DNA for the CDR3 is TGTGCCAGCAGTCAACAGGGTATCCAGCATTATGGCTACACCTTC.

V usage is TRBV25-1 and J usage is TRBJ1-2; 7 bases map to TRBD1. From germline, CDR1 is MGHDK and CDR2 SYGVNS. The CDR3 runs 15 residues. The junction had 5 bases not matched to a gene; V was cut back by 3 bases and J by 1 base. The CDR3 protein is CASSEPRQGNYGYTF. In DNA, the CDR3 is TGTGCCAGCAGTGAGCCCCGACAGGGTAACTATGGCTACACCTTC.

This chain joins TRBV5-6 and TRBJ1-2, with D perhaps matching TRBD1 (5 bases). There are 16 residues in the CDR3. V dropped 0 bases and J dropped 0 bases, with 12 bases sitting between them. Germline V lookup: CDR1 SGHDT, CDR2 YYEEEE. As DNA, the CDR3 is TGTGCCAGCAGCTTGGATGGGACGGCCGCTAACTATGGCTACACCTTC. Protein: CASSLDGTAANYGYTF.

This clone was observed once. CDR3: CASSLEGRVREQYF. For the CDR3, the DNA is TGTGCCAGCAGCTTAGAAGGCAGGGTGCGGGAGCAGTACTTC. The chain carries TRBV13 and TRBJ2-7; D may be TRBD1 (5 bases). The V gene's germline CDR1 is PRHDT and CDR2 FYEKMQ (reference sequence). This CDR3 has 14 residues. Between the trimmed V and J ends, which lost 1 base and 7 bases, there was a span of 14 bases.

DNA for the CDR3: TGTGCCAGCAGTTTATCCTTTCTCGGGACACAATATAGCAATCAGCCCCAGCATTTT. Amino acid sequence: CASSLSFLGTQYSNQPQHF. V is TRBV27 and J is TRBJ1-5; tentative D call: TRBD1 (6 bases). The CDR3 length is 19 residues. The germline CDR1 and CDR2 sequences are MNHEY and SMNVEV (reference sequence). Trimming stripped 0 bases from V and 0 bases from J, with 18 bases between.

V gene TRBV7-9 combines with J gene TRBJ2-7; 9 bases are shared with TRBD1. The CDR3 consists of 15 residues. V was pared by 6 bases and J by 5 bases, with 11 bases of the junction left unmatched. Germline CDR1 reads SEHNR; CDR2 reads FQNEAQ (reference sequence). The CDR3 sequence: CASSPFRTGDHEQYF. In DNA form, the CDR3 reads TGTGCCAGCAGTCCTTTCCGGACAGGGGACCACGAGCAGTACTTC.

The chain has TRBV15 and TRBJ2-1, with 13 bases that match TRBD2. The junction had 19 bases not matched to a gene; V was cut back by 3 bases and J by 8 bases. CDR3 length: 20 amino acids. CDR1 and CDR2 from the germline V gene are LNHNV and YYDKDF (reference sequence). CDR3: CATSSIGTSGTLYHFDEQFF. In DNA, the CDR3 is TGTGCCACCAGCAGCATCGGGACTAGCGGGACCCTTTACCACTTCGATGAGCAGTTCTTC.